Each of the 2 T cell receptor beta chains below was sequenced from the same sample in a study of metastatic and nonmetastatic thyroid tumors. With MiXCR, TCRdb called clones anew from the PCR reads. The table lists thousands of clones, 30% to 35% of them singletons. No patient had received any treatment before thyroid surgery. The sample consisted of tumor tissue. The receptors here all came from a female donor with papillary thyroid cancer or a benign thyroid nodule (not recorded which). Some clones in this sample may be carry-over from other donors' samples.

The chain has TRBV11-2 and TRBJ2-1; 8 nucleotides align to TRBD1. The CDR3 contains 15 residues. The V gene end was trimmed by 4 bases and the J gene end by 7 bases; junction bases not matched to a gene: 9. CDR1 is SGHAT, CDR2 FQNNGV, per germline. This chain's CDR3 is CASSSQSWTGNEQFF. The CDR3 DNA is TGTGCCAGCAGCTCTCAAAGTTGGACAGGGAATGAGCAGTTCTTC.

The gene calls are TRBV30 and TRBJ2-2, with TRBD2 identical over 9 bases. The CDR3 is 14 residues long. The germline gives CDR1 GTSNPN, CDR2 SVGIG (reference sequence). The V and J ends lost 2 bases and 5 bases, in that order; junction bases with no gene match: 3. CDR3 protein: CAWSFLAGTGELFF. CDR3 in DNA: TGTGCCTGGAGTTTCCTAGCGGGGACCGGGGAGCTGTTTTTT.